Below, one TCR beta chain is given with its context. The length of the CDR3 is 14 residues. V shed 6 bases, J shed 6 bases, and the junction held 8 bases outside the gene matches. CDR1 and CDR2 from the germline V gene are SNHLY and FYNNEI. The data are from a study of radiotherapy plus CTLA-4 blockade in lung cancer. Here immunoSEQ multiplex PCR was the method, and the copy in TCRdb shows in-frame clones only, minus some. This table has around 44,000 clones, 70% to 80% appearing once. The sequence was collected from a human donor with non-small cell lung cancer whose response to radiotherapy plus ipilimumab could not be evaluated. This material consisted of peripheral blood, taken from a patient treated with radiotherapy plus ipilimumab. The V call is TRBV2, the J call TRBJ1-5; TRBD1 matches 7 bases. For the CDR3, the DNA is TGTGCCAGCAGCCGACAGGGATTCATTCAGCCCCAGCATTTT. This sequence encodes CASSRQGFIQPQHF. Complete variable domain (other parts from reference TRBV2 and TRBJ1-5): EPEVTQTPSHQVTQMGQEVILRCVPISNHLYFYWYRQILGQKVEFLVSFYNNEISEKSEIFDDQFSVERPDGSNFTLKIRSTKLEDSAMYFCASSRQGFIQPQHFGDGTRLSIL.